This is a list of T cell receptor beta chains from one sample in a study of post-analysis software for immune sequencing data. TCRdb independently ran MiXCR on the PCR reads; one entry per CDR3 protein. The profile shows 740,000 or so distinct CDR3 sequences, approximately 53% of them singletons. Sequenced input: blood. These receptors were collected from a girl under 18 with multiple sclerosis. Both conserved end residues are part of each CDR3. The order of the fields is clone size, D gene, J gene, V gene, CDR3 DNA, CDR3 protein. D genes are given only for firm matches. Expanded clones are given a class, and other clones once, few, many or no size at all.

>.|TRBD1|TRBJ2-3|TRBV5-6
TGTGCCAGCAAATGGGGACAGAATCTAGATACGCAGTATTTT
CASKWGQNLDTQYF
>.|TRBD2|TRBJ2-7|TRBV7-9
TGTGCCAGCAGCTCCGCTGAACTAGCGGGCTACTACAATGAGCAGTACTTC
CASSSAELAGYYNEQYF
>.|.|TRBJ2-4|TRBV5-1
TGCGCCAGCAGCTTGGGACAGTACCTTGAGCAGTACTTC
CASSLGQYLEQYF
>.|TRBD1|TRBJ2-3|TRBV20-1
TGCAGTGCTAGTCGTTGGACAGGGCGCACAGATACGCAGTATTTT
CSASRWTGRTDTQYF
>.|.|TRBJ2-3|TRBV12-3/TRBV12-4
TGTGCCAGCAGTTTAGCGCGCCGGGCGTTGGATACGCAGTATTTT
CASSLARRALDTQYF
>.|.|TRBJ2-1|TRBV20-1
TGCAGTGCTAGCAAGATTTCCGATGAGCAGTTCTTC
CSASKISDEQFF
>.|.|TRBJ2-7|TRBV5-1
TGCGCCAGCACCCTTGGGGGCTCCTACGAGCAGTACTTC
CASTLGGSYEQYF
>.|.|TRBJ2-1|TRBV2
TGTGCCAGCAGTGCGTGGTTAGCGGAAGACAATGAGCAGTTCTTC
CASSAWLAEDNEQFF
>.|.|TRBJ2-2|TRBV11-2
TGTGCCAGCAGCCCAACAGGGCTGGTCCCCGGGGAGCTGTTTTTT
CASSPTGLVPGELFF
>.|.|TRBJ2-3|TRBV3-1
TGTGCCAGCAGCCGAGGGGGGATCCGTGTAGATACGCAGTATTTT
CASSRGGIRVDTQYF
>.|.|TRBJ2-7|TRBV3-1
TGTGCCAGCAGCCCTCAGGAGGTCGTGGTCGAGCAGTACTTC
CASSPQEVVVEQYF
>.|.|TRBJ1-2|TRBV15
TGTGCCACGAGCCTAAGGCTCCACTATGGCTACACCTTC
CATSLRLHYGYTF
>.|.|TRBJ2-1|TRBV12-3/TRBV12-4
TGTGCCAGCAGTCTATCCCAAGCGGGTTACAATGAGCAGTTCTTC
CASSLSQAGYNEQFF
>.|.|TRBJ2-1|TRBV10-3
TGTGCCATCAGTGGTGATAGCTCCTACAATGAGCAGTTCTTC
CAISGDSSYNEQFF
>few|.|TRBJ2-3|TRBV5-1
TGCGCCAGCAGCTTGGTCGCAGATAGCACAGATACGCAGTATTTT
CASSLVADSTDTQYF
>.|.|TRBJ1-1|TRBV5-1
TGCGCCAGCAGCTTGGAGGCAGGGAGGCGATCTACCGAAGCTTTCTTT
CASSLEAGRRSTEAFF
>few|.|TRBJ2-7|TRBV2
TGTGCCAGCACGTCGGACAGCTACGAGCAGTACTTC
CASTSDSYEQYF
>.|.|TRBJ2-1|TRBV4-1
TGCGCCAGCAGCCAAGATTGGGGGGACGTGCCCTACAATGAGCAGTTCTTC
CASSQDWGDVPYNEQFF
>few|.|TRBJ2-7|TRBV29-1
TGCAGCGTTGAAGCTCTGCGTTACGAGCAGTACTTC
CSVEALRYEQYF
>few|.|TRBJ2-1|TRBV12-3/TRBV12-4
TGTGCCAGCAGTTCCCCCCCCGAAGGCAATGAGCAGTTCTTC
CASSSPPEGNEQFF
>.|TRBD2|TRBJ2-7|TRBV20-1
TGCAGTGCTAGAATTTTGCCCGGGACTAGCGGGAGCTCCTACGAGCAGTACTTC
CSARILPGTSGSSYEQYF
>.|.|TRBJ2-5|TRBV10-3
TGTGCCATCAGTGTCCGTAGGGAAGAGCCCCAAGAGACCCAGTACTTC
CAISVRREEPQETQYF
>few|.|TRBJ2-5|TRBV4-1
TGCGCCAGCAGCCAAGAGAGAAAGACGGAGACCCAGTACTTC
CASSQERKTETQYF